This T cell receptor (beta chain) was sequenced during a study of naive and memory T cell subsets. Comments on this clonotype: Antigen specificity is unknown.

Two oligonucleotides, mixed equimolar, formed the beta constant-region primer covering TRBC1 and TRBC2. Four rounds of PCR amplified the ligated cDNA using nested alpha and beta constant-region primers plus SP2. TCRdb re-called the UMI-ligation and nested PCR reads through MiXCR, storing one row per CDR3 protein. The sample carries more than 100,000 distinct CDR3 sequences, roughly 32% recorded once. Germline V CDR1 and CDR2: MNHEY, SMNVEV (reference sequence). Trimming took off 6 bases at V and 6 bases at J, with 11 bases between the two ends. The CDR3 consists of 13 residues. General study findings and limits: Over 95% of naive TCR sequences appeared only once after error correction, unlike memory subsets. A clonotype means one alpha or beta sequence, not an alpha/beta pair.

This TCR derives from a human donor in good health. Sample: central memory CD4+ T cells from blood. The rearrangement joins TRBV27 to TRBJ2-2, with D hard to call. The CDR3 region has the DNA TGTGCCAGCAGCCCCCCTCGGTCCGGGGAGCTGTTTTTT. It yields the protein CASSPPRSGELFF.